This T cell receptor (beta chain) was captured in a study of tumor-infiltrating T cells and Merkel cell polyomavirus. Overall study: The T cells studied were KLL-specific CD8+ cells against Merkel polyomavirus.

Points from the study as a whole: Among 397 unique KLL-specific TRB sequences, only one clonotype was public.

The method was immunoSEQ multiplex PCR; TCRdb's version includes in-frame clones alone and lacks a portion of them. The table includes 24,000 or so clones, nearly 90% detected once. The CDR3 runs to 14 residues. The V gene's germline CDR1 is SGHRS and CDR2 YFSETQ. V shed 4 bases and J 6 bases; nucleotides not matched to a gene: 10. Immunohistochemistry showed robust Merkel cell polyomavirus Large T antigen staining in every patient's tumor. Remarks on this clone: Its target is unknown.

Sequencing was performed on lymph node tissue. The chain recombines TRBV5-1 with TRBJ2-7, with 7 bases that match TRBD1. This sequence originates from a man aged 50 or older with Merkel cell carcinoma. The CDR3 nucleotides read TGCGCCAGCAGCCTTCTCGACAGGGACGGCGAGCAGTACTTC. Its translation: CASSLLDRDGEQYF. Full variable domain (missing parts from reference TRBV5-1 and TRBJ2-7): KAGVTQTPRYLIKTRGQQVTLSCSPISGHRSVSWYQQTPGQGLQFLFEYFSETQRNKGNFPGRFSGRQFSNSRSEMNVSTLELGDSALYLCASSLLDRDGEQYFGPGTRLTVT.